The clone carrying this T cell receptor beta chain has more than one count but fewer than ten. What it recognizes is unknown. This record belongs to a study of T-cell reconstitution after alpha-beta-depleted transplantation in children. CDR3 size: 16 residues. Losses at the gene ends were 4 bases for V and 4 bases for J; bases not matched to a gene: 12. Looked up from germline, CDR1 is SGHRS and CDR2 is YFSETQ. Unique molecular identifiers were incorporated into the prepared TCRbeta library. Via MiXCR, TCRdb re-called the PCR reads, giving one row per CDR3 protein. The profile shows about 500,000 distinct CDR3 sequences, roughly an eighth of them singletons. Points from the study as a whole: T-cell counts and diversity were attributed mostly to newly produced T cells one year after transplant. Expanded graft clones numbering several hundred reportedly gave rise to alpha-beta T cells about two months after transplant. From surviving recipient T cells and thymic progenitors came the high day-60 TCRbeta diversity observed in some patients.

This receptor was obtained from a female patient under 10 years old who had a stem cell transplant for aplastic anemia, so the T cells may come from the graft donor. The chain combines TRBV5-1 with TRBJ2-3, with TRBD1 identical over 7 bases. Sample: PBMCs, mostly from graft donor cells, taken 180 days after TCRalphabeta/CD19-depleted stem cell transplant. The CDR3 nucleotides are TGCGCCAGCAGCGACAGGGCCGACCTCAGGGCAGATACGCAGTATTTT. It yields the protein CASSDRADLRADTQYF.